A single sample gave rise to the 21 T cell receptor beta chains below, sequenced in a study of blood T cell repertoires in COVID-19. Profiled with immunoSEQ multiplex PCR; TCRdb holds only in-frame clones, not every one. The table shows 100,000 to 150,000 clones, with approximately 90% occurring only once. Sequencing was carried out using peripheral blood. These receptors originate from a man aged 50-60 years with active or convalescent COVID-19.

Here the CDR3 reads CASSQGANSPLHF. In DNA, the CDR3 is TGTGCCAGCAGCCAGGGGGCGAATTCACCCCTCCACTTT. This chain uses TRBV14 with TRBJ1-6, with D tentatively TRBD1 (6 bases). CDR3 length: 13 amino acids. The germline gives CDR1 SGHDN, CDR2 FVKESK. V was clipped by 3 bases and J by 7 bases, with 7 bases between them.

The chain is built from TRBV30 and TRBJ1-2, with a weak D call TRBD1 (5 bases). CDR3 length: 14 residues. V gave up 3 bases and J gave up 3 bases, with 14 bases separating them. The germline CDR1 and CDR2 sequences are GTSNPN and SVGIG (reference sequence). The CDR3 DNA follows: TGTGCCTGGAGGGGGGGAGCCGGGTACTATGGCTACACCTTC. Protein: CAWRGGAGYYGYTF.

This sequence joins TRBV24-1 and TRBJ1-5; D not resolved. Trimming cost V 3 bases and J 6 bases, with 8 bases left between them. Germline V gene sequence: CDR1 KGHDR, CDR2 SFDVKD. The CDR3 is 13 amino acids. Here the CDR3 DNA reads TGTGCCACCAGTGATCACAGAAGTCAGCCCCAGCATTTT. Protein sequence: CATSDHRSQPQHF.

The DNA for the CDR3 is TGTGCCAGCAGCTTGGCGGGGGGGAACCAAGAGACCCAGTACTTC. Protein sequence: CASSLAGGNQETQYF. The V and J genes are TRBV5-4 and TRBJ2-5, with 8 bases lining up with TRBD2. V shed 0 bases, J shed 0 bases, and the junction held 1 base outside the gene matches. CDR3 length: 15 residues. CDR1 is SGHNT, CDR2 YYREEE, per germline (reference sequence).

The chain joins TRBV2 to TRBJ2-7, with D possibly being TRBD2 (5 bases). With 9 bases removed from V and 7 bases from J, the gap between germline ends came to 13 bases. The CDR3 contains 11 residues. Per the germline V gene, CDR1 is SNHLY and CDR2 is FYNNEI. CDR3 region: CARQVREEQYF. As DNA, the CDR3 is TGTGCCAGGCAAGTCCGGGAAGAGCAGTACTTC. Using reference TRBV2 and TRBJ2-7 for the parts outside the CDR3, the full variable domain is EPEVTQTPSHQVTQMGQEVILRCVPISNHLYFYWYRQILGQKVEFLVSFYNNEISEKSEIFDDQFSVERPDGSNFTLKIRSTKLEDSAMYFCARQVREEQYFGPGTRLTVT.

V is TRBV9 and J is TRBJ2-3, with no clear D. V gave up 3 bases and J gave up 1 base, with 9 bases separating them. Germline V gene lookup returns CDR1 SGDLS and CDR2 YYNGEE. CDR3 size: 14 residues. The CDR3 is CASSARHGTDTQYF. In DNA, the CDR3 is TGTGCCAGCAGCGCCCGACACGGCACAGATACGCAGTATTTT. Based on the CDR3 plus reference TRBV9 and TRBJ2-3, the full variable domain is DSGVTQTPKHLITATGQRVTLRCSPRSGDLSVYWYQQSLDQGLQFLIQYYNGEERAKGNILERFSAQQFPDLHSELNLSSLELGDSALYFCASSARHGTDTQYFGPGTRLTVL.

The chain combines TRBV10-2 with TRBJ2-1; 11 nucleotides agree with TRBD1. The trim removed 7 bases at V and 6 bases at J, leaving 11 bases unmatched. The germline gives CDR1 WSHSY, CDR2 SAAADI. The CDR3 has 16 amino acids. CDR3 in amino acids: CASMGTGGPLGNEQFF. The CDR3, as DNA: TGCGCCAGCATGGGGACAGGGGGTCCACTCGGCAATGAGCAGTTCTTC.

The chain is built from TRBV27 and TRBJ2-7, with 7 bases identical to TRBD1. Unmatched junction bases numbered 10, after V lost 6 bases and J lost 2 bases. Germline assignment: CDR1 MNHEY and CDR2 SMNVEV (reference sequence). The CDR3 runs 15 residues. In nucleotides, the CDR3 is TGTGCCAGCAGCTATAGAAGGGACAGTGCCTACGAGCAGTACTTC. Translated: CASSYRRDSAYEQYF.

The chain recombines TRBV6-5 with TRBJ1-4; D possibly corresponds to TRBD1 (5 bases). Germline CDR1 MNHEY, CDR2 SVGAGI. The CDR3 has 11 amino acids. V lost 6 bases and J 7 bases, leaving 6 bases between the germline ends. The CDR3 sequence: CASRGGEKLFF. The DNA of the CDR3 is TGTGCCAGCAGGGGGGGTGAAAAACTGTTTTTT.

J is TRBJ1-4 and V is TRBV29-1; D is unclear. The CDR3 consists of 11 residues. The germline V gene encodes CDR1 SQVTM and CDR2 ANQGSEA. The V end was cut by 4 bases, the J end by 8 bases, with 8 bases between. As DNA, the CDR3 is TGCAGCGTTGGAGTACGCGAAAAACTGTTTTTT. This translates into CSVGVREKLFF.

This clone has a single count. The chain joins TRBV10-3 to TRBJ1-1; D is undetermined. The CDR3 is 12 amino acids. Trimming pared 4 bases from V and 4 bases from J, leaving 7 bases between. Looked up from germline, CDR1 is ENHRY and CDR2 is SYGVKD. The CDR3 bases are TGTGCCATCAGTGGGCGGGGCACTGAAGCTTTCTTT. Translating it yields CAISGRGTEAFF.

The chain carries TRBV18 and TRBJ2-2; the match to TRBD2 covers 7 bases. This CDR3 contains 16 residues. From germline, CDR1 is KGHSH and CDR2 LQKENI. After removal of 2 bases from V and 5 bases from J, the junction contained 8 bases not matched to a gene. This CDR3 reads CASSPSGRAPTGELFF. The CDR3 DNA reads as TGTGCCAGCTCACCAAGTGGGAGGGCCCCAACCGGGGAGCTGTTTTTT. The whole variable domain, remainder taken from reference TRBV18 and TRBJ2-2, is NAGVMQNPRHLVRRRGQEARLRCSPMKGHSHVYWYRQLPEEGLKFMVYLQKENIIDESGMPKERFSAEFPKEGPSILRIQQVVRGDSAAYFCASSPSGRAPTGELFFGEGSRLTVL.

The chain has TRBV29-1 and TRBJ2-7; D may be TRBD1 (6 bases). This CDR3 contains 12 residues. V was trimmed by 4 bases and J by 3 bases, leaving 10 bases between them. The germline V gene encodes CDR1 SQVTM and CDR2 ANQGSEA. The CDR3 reads CSVGIQGYEQYF. The CDR3 nucleotides read TGCAGCGTTGGAATACAGGGCTACGAGCAGTACTTC.

The chain joins TRBV12-5 to TRBJ1-2; 8 bases agree with TRBD1. The germline V gene has CDR1 LGHNT and CDR2 FRNRAP. With V trimmed by 5 bases and J by 8 bases, 16 bases remained unmatched. The CDR3 length is 16 residues. The CDR3 here is CASGLGPGQALGGYTF. CDR3 DNA sequence: TGTGCTAGTGGTCTGGGCCCGGGACAGGCCCTTGGAGGCTACACCTTC. Together with reference TRBV12-5 and TRBJ1-2, the CDR3 gives the full variable domain: DARVTQTPRHKVTEMGQEVTMRCQPILGHNTVFWYRQTMMQGLELLAYFRNRAPLDDSGMPKDRFSAEMPDATLATLKIQPSEPRDSAVYFCASGLGPGQALGGYTFGSGTRLTVV.

This clone has only one observation. The rearrangement joins TRBV24-1 to TRBJ1-4; no firm D call. The CDR3 totals 15 residues. CDR1 is KGHDR and CDR2 is SFDVKD in the germline V gene. Trimming removed 4 bases at V and 7 bases at J, with 15 bases between. CDR3 residues: CATSDPTEGGEKLFF. The CDR3 DNA follows: TGTGCCACCAGTGACCCGACTGAGGGAGGTGAAAAACTGTTTTTT.

This clone was counted only a few times. This rearrangement joins TRBV6-5 to TRBJ2-1; a possible D gene is TRBD2 (5 bases). CDR3 length: 13 residues. The germline V and J ends were trimmed by 7 bases and 3 bases, with 10 bases remaining between them. Germline V gene data show CDR1 as MNHEY and CDR2 as SVGAGI. CDR3 DNA: TGTGCCAGCAACAACGGGAACTACAATGAGCAGTTCTTC. Amino acids: CASNNGNYNEQFF.

V and J are TRBV10-3 and TRBJ2-2, with D possibly being TRBD1 (6 bases). The ends were cut back, 3 bases at V and 2 bases at J, with 13 bases in the middle. Per germline, CDR1 ENHRY and CDR2 SYGVKD. The CDR3 is 16 residues long. The CDR3 DNA reads as TGTGCCATCAGTGAACGACAGGAAGTTAACACCGGGGAGCTGTTTTTT. Encoded protein: CAISERQEVNTGELFF.

The chain recombines TRBV5-4 with TRBJ2-2, with D perhaps TRBD1 (6 bases). The germline V and J ends were trimmed by 2 bases and 5 bases, with 19 bases remaining between them. CDR3 size: 17 residues. Germline-derived CDR1 and CDR2 are SGHNT and YYREEE (reference sequence). CDR3 region: CASSLGWDGGATGELFF. The CDR3 DNA reads as TGTGCCAGCAGCTTAGGTTGGGATGGGGGCGCGACCGGGGAGCTGTTTTTT.

The chain is built from TRBV18 and TRBJ2-7, with 9 bases identical to TRBD1. This CDR3 region has 15 residues. V lost 0 bases and J lost 4; bases outside the gene matches: 4. CDR1 and CDR2 (germline): KGHSH, LQKENI. CDR3 loop: CASSPPGGQGYEQYF. CDR3 nucleotide sequence: TGTGCCAGCTCACCACCGGGGGGACAGGGTTACGAGCAGTACTTC.

This clone has a handful of counts. This chain links TRBV3-1 (or the pseudogene TRBV3-2) with TRBJ1-2, with D maybe TRBD1 (5 bases). The CDR3 consists of 16 residues. The germline CDR1 and CDR2 sequences are LGHDT and YNNKEL (reference sequence). The V end lost 0 bases, the J end lost 6 bases, and 17 bases lay between the germline ends. The CDR3 here is CASSQDVRRGPDGYTF. As DNA, the CDR3 is TGTGCCAGCAGCCAAGATGTTAGGCGGGGCCCGGATGGCTACACCTTC.

This chain joins TRBV7-9 and TRBJ2-5, with 10 bases matching TRBD2. After removal of 4 bases from V and 2 bases from J, the junction contained 7 bases not matched to a gene. The CDR3 sequence is 16 residues long. The germline gives CDR1 SEHNR, CDR2 FQNEAQ (reference sequence). The CDR3 region is CASSSFAAGGQETQYF. CDR3 coding DNA: TGTGCCAGCAGCTCGTTTGCAGCGGGAGGGCAAGAGACCCAGTACTTC.